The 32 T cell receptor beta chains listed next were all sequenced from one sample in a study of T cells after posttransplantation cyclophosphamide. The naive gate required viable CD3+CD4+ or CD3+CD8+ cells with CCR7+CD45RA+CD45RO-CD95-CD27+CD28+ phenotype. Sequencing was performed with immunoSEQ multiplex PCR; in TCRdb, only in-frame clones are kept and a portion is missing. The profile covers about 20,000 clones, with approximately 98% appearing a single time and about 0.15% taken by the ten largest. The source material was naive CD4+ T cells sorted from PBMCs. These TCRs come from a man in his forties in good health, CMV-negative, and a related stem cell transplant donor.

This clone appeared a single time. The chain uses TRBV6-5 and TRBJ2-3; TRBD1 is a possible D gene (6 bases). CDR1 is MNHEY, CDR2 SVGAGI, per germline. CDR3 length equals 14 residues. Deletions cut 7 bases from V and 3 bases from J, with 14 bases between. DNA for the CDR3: TGTGCCAGCAAGGTGGAAGGGGGTACAGATACGCAGTATTTT. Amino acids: CASKVEGGTDTQYF.

CDR3 DNA sequence: TGTGCCAGTAGTCCTCTGGCCCCGGGAGGCTACACCTTC. Amino acid sequence: CASSPLAPGGYTF. The J gene is TRBJ1-2, the V gene TRBV19; no definite D call. The V and J ends lost 5 bases and 8 bases respectively, with 15 bases between them. Per germline, CDR1 LNHDA and CDR2 SQIVND (reference sequence). The CDR3 contains 13 residues.

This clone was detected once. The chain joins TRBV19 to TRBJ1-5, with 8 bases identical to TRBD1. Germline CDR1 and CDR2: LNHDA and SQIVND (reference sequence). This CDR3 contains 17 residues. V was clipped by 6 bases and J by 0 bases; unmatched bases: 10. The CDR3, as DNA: TGTGCCAGTAGCCACGGACAGGGAGGGGGTAGCAATCAGCCCCAGCATTTT. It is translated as CASSHGQGGGSNQPQHF.

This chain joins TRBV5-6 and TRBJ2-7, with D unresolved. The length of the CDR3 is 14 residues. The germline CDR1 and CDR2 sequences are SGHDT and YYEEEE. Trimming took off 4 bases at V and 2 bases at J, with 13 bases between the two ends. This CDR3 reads CASSRNYAPYEQYF. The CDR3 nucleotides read TGTGCCAGCAGCCGTAACTACGCCCCCTACGAGCAGTACTTC. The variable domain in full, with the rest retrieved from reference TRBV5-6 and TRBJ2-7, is DAGVTQSPTHLIKTRGQQVTLRCSPKSGHDTVSWYQQALGQGPQFIFQYYEEEERQRGNFPDRFSGHQFPNYSSELNVNALLLGDSALYLCASSRNYAPYEQYFGPGTRLTVT.

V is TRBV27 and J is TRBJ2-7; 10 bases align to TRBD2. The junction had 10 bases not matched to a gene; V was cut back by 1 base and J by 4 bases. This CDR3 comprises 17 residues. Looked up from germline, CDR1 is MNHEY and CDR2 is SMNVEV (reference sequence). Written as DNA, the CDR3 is TGTGCCAGCAGTTTATACCGCCCCCCTAGCGGGAGTTACGAGCAGTACTTC. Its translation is CASSLYRPPSGSYEQYF.

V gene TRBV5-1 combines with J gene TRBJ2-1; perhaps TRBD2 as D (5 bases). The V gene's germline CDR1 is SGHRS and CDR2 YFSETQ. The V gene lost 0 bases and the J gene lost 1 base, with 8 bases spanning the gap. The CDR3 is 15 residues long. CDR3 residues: CASSLGTGSYNEQFF. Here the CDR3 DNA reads TGCGCCAGCAGCTTGGGTACGGGGTCCTACAATGAGCAGTTCTTC.

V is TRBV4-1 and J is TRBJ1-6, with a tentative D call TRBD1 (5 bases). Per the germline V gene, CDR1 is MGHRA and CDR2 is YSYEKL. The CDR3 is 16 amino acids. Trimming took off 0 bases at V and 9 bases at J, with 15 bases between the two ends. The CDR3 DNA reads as TGCGCCAGCAGCCAAGATCGCAGGCAGGGAACTTCACCCCTCCACTTT. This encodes CASSQDRRQGTSPLHF.

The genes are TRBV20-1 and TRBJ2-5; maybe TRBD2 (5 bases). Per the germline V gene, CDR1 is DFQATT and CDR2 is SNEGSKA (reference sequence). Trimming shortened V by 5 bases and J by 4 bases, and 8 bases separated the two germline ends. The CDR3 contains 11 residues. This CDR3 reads CSAGLGETQYF. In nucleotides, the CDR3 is TGCAGTGCTGGACTTGGAGAGACCCAGTACTTC.

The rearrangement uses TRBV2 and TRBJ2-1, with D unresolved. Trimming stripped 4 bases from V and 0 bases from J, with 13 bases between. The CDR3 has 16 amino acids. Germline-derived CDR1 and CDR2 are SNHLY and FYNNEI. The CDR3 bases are TGTGCCAGCAGTGGCAAAACGGGTAGCTCCTACAATGAGCAGTTCTTC. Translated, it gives CASSGKTGSSYNEQFF.

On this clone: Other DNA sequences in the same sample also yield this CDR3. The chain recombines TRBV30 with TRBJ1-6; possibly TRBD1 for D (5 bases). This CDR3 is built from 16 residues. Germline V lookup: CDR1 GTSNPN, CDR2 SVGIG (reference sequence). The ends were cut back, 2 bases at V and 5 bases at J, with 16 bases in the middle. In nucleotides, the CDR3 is TGTGCCTGGAGTATTACCGCGGGACGCAATAATTCACCCCTCCACTTT. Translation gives CAWSITAGRNNSPLHF.

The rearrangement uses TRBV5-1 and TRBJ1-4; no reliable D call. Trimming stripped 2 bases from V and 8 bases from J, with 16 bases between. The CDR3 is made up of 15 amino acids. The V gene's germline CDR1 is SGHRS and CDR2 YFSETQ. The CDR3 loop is CASSLNSPSEEKLFF. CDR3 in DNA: TGCGCCAGCAGCTTAAACTCCCCATCGGAGGAAAAACTGTTTTTT.

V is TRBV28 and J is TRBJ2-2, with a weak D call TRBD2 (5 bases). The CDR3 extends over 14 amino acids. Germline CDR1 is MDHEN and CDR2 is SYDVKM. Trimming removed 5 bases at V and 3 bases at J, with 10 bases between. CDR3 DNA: TGTGCCAGCAGTCAGCGGACGGACACCGGGGAGCTGTTTTTT. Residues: CASSQRTDTGELFF. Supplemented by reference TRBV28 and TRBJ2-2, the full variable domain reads DVKVTQSSRYLVKRTGEKVFLECVQDMDHENMFWYRQDPGLGLRLIYFSYDVKMKEKGDIPEGYSVSREKKERFSLILESASTNQTSMYLCASSQRTDTGELFFGEGSRLTVL.

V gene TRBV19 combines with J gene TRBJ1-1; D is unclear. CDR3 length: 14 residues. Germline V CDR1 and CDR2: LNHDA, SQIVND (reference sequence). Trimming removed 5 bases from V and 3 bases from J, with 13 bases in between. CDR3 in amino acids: CASSVGSAYTEAFF. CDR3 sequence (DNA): TGTGCCAGTAGTGTAGGCAGCGCCTACACTGAAGCTTTCTTT.

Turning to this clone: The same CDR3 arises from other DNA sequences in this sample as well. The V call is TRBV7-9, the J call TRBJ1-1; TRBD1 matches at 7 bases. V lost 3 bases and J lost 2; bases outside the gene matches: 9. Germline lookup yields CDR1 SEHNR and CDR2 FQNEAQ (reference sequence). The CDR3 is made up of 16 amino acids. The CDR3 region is CASSFYFGTANTEAFF. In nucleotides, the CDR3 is TGTGCCAGCAGCTTCTATTTCGGGACAGCAAACACTGAAGCTTTCTTT.

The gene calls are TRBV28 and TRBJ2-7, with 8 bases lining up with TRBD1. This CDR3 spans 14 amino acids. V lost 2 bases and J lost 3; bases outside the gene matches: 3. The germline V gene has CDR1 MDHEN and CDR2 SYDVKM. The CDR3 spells CASSLADRVYEQYF. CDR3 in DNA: TGTGCCAGCAGTTTAGCGGACAGGGTCTACGAGCAGTACTTC. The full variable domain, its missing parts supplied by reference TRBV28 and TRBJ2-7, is DVKVTQSSRYLVKRTGEKVFLECVQDMDHENMFWYRQDPGLGLRLIYFSYDVKMKEKGDIPEGYSVSREKKERFSLILESASTNQTSMYLCASSLADRVYEQYFGPGTRLTVT.

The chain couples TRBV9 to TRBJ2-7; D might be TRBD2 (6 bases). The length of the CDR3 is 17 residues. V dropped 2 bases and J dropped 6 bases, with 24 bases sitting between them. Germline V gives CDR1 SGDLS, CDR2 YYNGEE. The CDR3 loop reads CASSVVSTLSGNSEQYF. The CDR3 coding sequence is TGTGCCAGCAGCGTCGTTTCTACCCTTAGCGGAAATTCCGAGCAGTACTTC.

The CDR3 loop reads CASNKRRNTEAFF. In nucleotides, the CDR3 is TGTGCCAGCAACAAGAGGAGGAACACTGAAGCTTTCTTT. The V and J genes are TRBV6-5 and TRBJ1-1, with D unclear. Trimming took 7 bases from V and 1 from J, leaving 10 bases between them. The germline gives CDR1 MNHEY, CDR2 SVGAGI. The CDR3 length is 13 residues.

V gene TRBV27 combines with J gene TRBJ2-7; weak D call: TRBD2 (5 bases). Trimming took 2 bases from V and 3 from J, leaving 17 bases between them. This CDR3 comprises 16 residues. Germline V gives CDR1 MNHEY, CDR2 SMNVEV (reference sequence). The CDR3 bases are TGTGCCAGCAGTTTAAAGGCGGACTTCGTTTTCTACGAGCAGTACTTC. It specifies CASSLKADFVFYEQYF.

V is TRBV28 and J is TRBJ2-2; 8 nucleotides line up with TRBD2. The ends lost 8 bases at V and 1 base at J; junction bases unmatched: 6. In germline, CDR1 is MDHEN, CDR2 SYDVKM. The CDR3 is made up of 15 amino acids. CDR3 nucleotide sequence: TGTGCCAGCGGGGGACTAGGCCGGAACACCGGGGAGCTGTTTTTT. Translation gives CASGGLGRNTGELFF.

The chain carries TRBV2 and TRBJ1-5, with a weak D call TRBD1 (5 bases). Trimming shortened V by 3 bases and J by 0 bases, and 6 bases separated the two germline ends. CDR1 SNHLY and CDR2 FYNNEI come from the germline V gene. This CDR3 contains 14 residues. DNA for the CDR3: TGTGCCAGCAGTGACAGGGCTAGCAATCAGCCCCAGCATTTT. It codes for CASSDRASNQPQHF.

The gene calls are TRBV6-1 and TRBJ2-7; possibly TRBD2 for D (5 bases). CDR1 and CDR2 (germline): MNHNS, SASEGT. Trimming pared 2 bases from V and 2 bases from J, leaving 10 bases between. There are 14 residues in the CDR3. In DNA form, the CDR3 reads TGTGCCAGCAGTGAACTCAGCGGTCCCTACGAGCAGTACTTC. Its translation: CASSELSGPYEQYF.

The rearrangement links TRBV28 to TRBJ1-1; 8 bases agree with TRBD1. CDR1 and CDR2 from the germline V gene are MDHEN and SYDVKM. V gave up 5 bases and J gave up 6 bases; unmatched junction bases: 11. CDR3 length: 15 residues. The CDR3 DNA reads TGTGCCAGCAGTCCCTCAACAGGGGGGTGGCCTGAAGCTTTCTTT. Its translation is CASSPSTGGWPEAFF.

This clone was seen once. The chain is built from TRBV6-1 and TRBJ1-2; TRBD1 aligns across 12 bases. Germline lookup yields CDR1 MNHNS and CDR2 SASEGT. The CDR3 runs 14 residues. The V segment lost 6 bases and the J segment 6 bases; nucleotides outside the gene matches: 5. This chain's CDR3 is CASSWDRGRNGYTF. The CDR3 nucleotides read TGTGCCAGCAGCTGGGACAGGGGGCGGAATGGCTACACCTTC.

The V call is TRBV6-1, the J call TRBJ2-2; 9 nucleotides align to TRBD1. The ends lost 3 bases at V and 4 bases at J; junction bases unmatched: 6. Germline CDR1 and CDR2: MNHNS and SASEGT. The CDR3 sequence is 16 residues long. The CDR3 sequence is CASSDRDRAGTGELFF. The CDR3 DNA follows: TGTGCCAGCAGTGACCGGGACAGGGCAGGCACCGGGGAGCTGTTTTTT.

The chain's CDR3 is CASSPRYEQYF. CDR3 sequence (DNA): TGTGCCAGCAGCCCCCGCTACGAGCAGTACTTC. The chain is built from TRBV28 and TRBJ2-7, with D unclear. The V and J ends lost 6 bases and 3 bases respectively, with 6 bases between them. The CDR3 extends over 11 amino acids. Per germline, CDR1 MDHEN and CDR2 SYDVKM.

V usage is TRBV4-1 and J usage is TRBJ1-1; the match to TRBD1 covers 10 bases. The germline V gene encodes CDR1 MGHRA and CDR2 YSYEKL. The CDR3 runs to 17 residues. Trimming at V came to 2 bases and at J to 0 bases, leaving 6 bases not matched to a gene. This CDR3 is CASSQLTGGEMNTEAFF. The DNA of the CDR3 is TGCGCCAGCAGCCAACTGACAGGGGGCGAGATGAACACTGAAGCTTTCTTT.

The DNA for the CDR3 is TGTGCCAGCAGTTTTAGGGTCTATCAGGACTTGAGGAACGAGCAGTACTTC. Amino acid sequence: CASSFRVYQDLRNEQYF. The chain links TRBV27 to TRBJ2-7, with D perhaps matching TRBD2 (5 bases). The CDR3 length is 17 residues. V lost 3 bases and J 5 bases, leaving 23 bases between the germline ends. Per the germline V gene, CDR1 is MNHEY and CDR2 is SMNVEV (reference sequence).

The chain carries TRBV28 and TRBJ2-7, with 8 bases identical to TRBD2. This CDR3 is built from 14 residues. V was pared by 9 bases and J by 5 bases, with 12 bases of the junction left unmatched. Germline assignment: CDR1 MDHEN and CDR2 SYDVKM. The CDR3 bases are TGTGCCAGTCCCCCGGGGCGGGAGGTCCACGAGCAGTACTTC. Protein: CASPPGREVHEQYF.

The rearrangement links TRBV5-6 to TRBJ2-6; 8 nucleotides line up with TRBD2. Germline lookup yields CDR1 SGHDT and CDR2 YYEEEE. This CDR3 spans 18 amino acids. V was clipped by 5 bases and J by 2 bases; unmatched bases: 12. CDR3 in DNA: TGTGCCAGCAGTCTGATAGCGGGAAAGTCCCCTGGGGCCAACGTCCTGACTTTC. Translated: CASSLIAGKSPGANVLTF.

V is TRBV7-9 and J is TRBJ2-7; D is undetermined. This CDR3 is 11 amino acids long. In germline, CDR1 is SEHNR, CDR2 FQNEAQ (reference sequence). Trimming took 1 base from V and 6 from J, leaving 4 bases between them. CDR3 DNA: TGTGCCAGCAGCTTAGGGCTCGAGCAGTACTTC. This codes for CASSLGLEQYF. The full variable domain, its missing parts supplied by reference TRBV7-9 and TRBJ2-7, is DTGVSQNPRHKITKRGQNVTFRCDPISEHNRLYWYRQTLGQGPEFLTYFQNEAQLEKSRLLSDRFSAERPKGSFSTLEIQRTEQGDSAMYLCASSLGLEQYFGPGTRLTVT.

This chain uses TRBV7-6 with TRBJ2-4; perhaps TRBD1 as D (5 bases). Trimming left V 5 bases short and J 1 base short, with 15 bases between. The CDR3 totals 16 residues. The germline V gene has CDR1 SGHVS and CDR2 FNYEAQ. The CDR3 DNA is TGTGCCAGCAGCCCAGGGAAGGTGAGGGCCAAAAACATTCAGTACTTC. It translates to CASSPGKVRAKNIQYF.

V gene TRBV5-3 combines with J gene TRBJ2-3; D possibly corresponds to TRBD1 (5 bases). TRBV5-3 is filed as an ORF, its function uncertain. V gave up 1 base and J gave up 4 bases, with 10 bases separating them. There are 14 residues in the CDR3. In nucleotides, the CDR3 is TGTGCCAGAAGCTTGCAGGGTGGGCCAGATACGCAGTATTTT. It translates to CARSLQGGPDTQYF.